This entry features one TCR beta chain sequence. These data originate in a study of blood T cell repertoires in COVID-19. As for the study in general: Collection of acute and convalescent COVID-19 samples took place in the United States, Italy and Spain.

Original handling: Estimation of nucleated cell counts was performed using reference gene primer amplification. Produced via immunoSEQ multiplex PCR; TCRdb's table is partial and in-frame only. V and J calls and clone size are copied from that table; D and trimming were computed from the DNA. The table records over 300,000 clones, approximately 88% of them present only once. Trimming stripped 4 bases from V and 16 bases from J, with 8 bases between. CDR1 is DFQATT and CDR2 is SNEGSKA in the germline V gene (reference sequence). There are 8 residues in the CDR3. The clonotype originates from a man aged 40-49 years with acute or convalescent COVID-19. The sample consisted of peripheral blood. V and J are TRBV20-1 and TRBJ2-1; D remains ambiguous. The chain's CDR3 is CSAMGLFF. The CDR3 bases are TGCAGTGCTATGGGCCTCTTCTTC.